This passage covers 5 T cell receptor beta chains from one sample sequenced in a study of cytomegalovirus exposure and HLA in healthy donors. The repertoire was sequenced with immunoSEQ multiplex PCR; TCRdb's copy has only in-frame clones and lacks some. The data hold some 240,000 clones, with roughly 87% observed a single time. Sequences were obtained from PBMCs. The receptors were gathered from a woman between 18 and 29 years old in good health and CMV-seropositive.

This chain joins TRBV11-2 and TRBJ2-2, with a tentative D call TRBD1 (6 bases). Germline V lookup: CDR1 SGHAT, CDR2 FQNNGV. This CDR3 contains 16 residues. With 3 bases removed from V and 6 bases from J, the gap between germline ends came to 17 bases. CDR3: CASSFTGTTIAGELFF. The CDR3 nucleotides are TGTGCCAGCAGCTTCACCGGGACAACTATAGCCGGGGAGCTGTTTTTT.

V and J are TRBV28 and TRBJ2-7, with 15 nucleotides matching TRBD2. After removal of 5 bases from V and 3 bases from J, the junction contained 8 bases not matched to a gene. The CDR3 sequence is 17 residues long. Germline-derived CDR1 and CDR2 are MDHEN and SYDVKM. In DNA form, the CDR3 reads TGTGCCAGCAGTCCCGGGACTAGCGGGGGGCTGGGCTACGAGCAGTACTTC. It yields the protein CASSPGTSGGLGYEQYF.

CDR3 residues: CASTARAGEGEQYF. In nucleotides, the CDR3 is TGTGCCAGCACCGCAAGGGCAGGGGAAGGAGAGCAGTACTTC. V gene TRBV5-4 combines with J gene TRBJ2-7; a weak D match, TRBD1 (6 bases). The CDR3 totals 14 residues. V lost 6 bases to trimming and J lost 7 bases, with 20 bases between them. Per the germline V gene, CDR1 is SGHNT and CDR2 is YYREEE (reference sequence).

The chain carries TRBV6-6 and TRBJ1-4; D unresolved. This CDR3 has 14 residues. Germline V lookup: CDR1 MNHNY, CDR2 SVGAGI (reference sequence). The ends were cut back, 6 bases at V and 8 bases at J, with 16 bases in the middle. CDR3: CASRHFSPGEKLFF. The CDR3 DNA follows: TGTGCCAGCAGACACTTCTCGCCGGGAGAAAAACTGTTTTTT.

This chain links TRBV5-1 with TRBJ2-2; 7 nucleotides agree with TRBD2. The ends lost 3 bases at V and 0 bases at J; junction bases unmatched: 2. CDR1 and CDR2 (germline): SGHRS, YFSETQ. The CDR3 spans 15 residues. The CDR3 loop reads CASSSTSANTGELFF. The CDR3, as DNA: TGCGCCAGCAGCTCCACTAGCGCGAACACCGGGGAGCTGTTTTTT.